This T cell receptor (beta chain) was identified during a study of long-term antiretroviral therapy in people with HIV. Of note for this clone: Its matching antigen is unknown.

Looked up from germline, CDR1 is SEHNR and CDR2 is FQNEAQ (reference sequence). Trimming shortened V by 1 base and J by 5 bases, and 11 bases separated the two germline ends. CDR3 length equals 14 residues. Samples were assayed with immunoSEQ v3.0 at survey level. Method: immunoSEQ multiplex PCR; TCRdb's copy keeps in-frame clones and lacks some. The repertoire includes more than 35,000 clones, more than 90% of them detected once, and 2.5% to 3.5% sits in the top ten. Study outcomes and limitations: It was observed that HIV repertoires exhibited narrower CDR3 length ranges than controls. Whichever time point was examined, clones expanded before ART dominated the repertoire. Collection spanned 2004 to 2017; ART regimens may be less effective than current ones. Diversity went up after ART and still fell short of transplant donor controls.

The chain joins TRBV7-9 to TRBJ2-5, with D possibly being TRBD2 (6 bases). The sequences come from unsorted PBMCs, collected 3.7 years after starting antiretroviral therapy. This clonotype was obtained from a woman in her fifties or sixties with HIV. The DNA of the CDR3 is TGTGCCAGCAGCTTAGGGAGGGGCGGGGAGACCCAGTACTTC. Its protein is CASSLGRGGETQYF. Together with reference TRBV7-9 and TRBJ2-5, the CDR3 gives the full variable domain: DTGVSQNPRHKITKRGQNVTFRCDPISEHNRLYWYRQTLGQGPEFLTYFQNEAQLEKSRLLSDRFSAERPKGSFSTLEIQRTEQGDSAMYLCASSLGRGGETQYFGPGTRLLVL.